This TCR beta chain was captured by sequencing in a study of blood T cell repertoires in COVID-19. Those enrolled, adults aged 18 to 89 years, came from 20 to 25 US areas. Profiled with immunoSEQ multiplex PCR; TCRdb holds only in-frame clones, not every one. Of 350,000 to 400,000 clones listed, approximately 89% are singletons. Germline assignment: CDR1 LGHDT and CDR2 YNNKEL (reference sequence). V was clipped by 5 bases and J by 3 bases, with 16 bases between them. The CDR3 sequence is 15 residues long. Sequencing input: PBMCs or T cells enriched from blood (not recorded which). V and J are TRBV3-1 (or the pseudogene TRBV3-2) and TRBJ1-2; tentative D call: TRBD1 (6 bases). The clonotype originates from a woman aged 25 to 45 who had recovered from COVID-19. The CDR3 loop reads CASSKNRDAHYGYTF. The CDR3 nucleotides read TGTGCCAGCAGCAAAAACAGGGATGCCCACTATGGCTACACCTTC.